The source of this T cell receptor (beta chain) is a study of blood T cell repertoires in COVID-19. Study overall: Acute and convalescent COVID-19 samples came from the United States, Italy and Spain. Sources were T cells, B-cell-depleted T cells, or PBMCs; the material itself was cDNA or gDNA.

Looked up from germline, CDR1 is DFQATT and CDR2 is SNEGSKA (reference sequence). The CDR3 totals 13 residues. Trimming cost V 3 bases and J 7 bases, with 15 bases left between them. The authors' processing: Amplified reference gene primers provided the basis for estimating nucleated cell counts. Libraries were prepared by immunoSEQ multiplex PCR; TCRdb keeps only in-frame clonotypes and omits some of them. V, J and clone size are those of that table, while D and trimming were read from the DNA. Of about 65,000 clones in the sample, roughly four fifths were seen once. There are a few counts of this clone.

V gene TRBV20-1 combines with J gene TRBJ1-2, with D hard to call. The receptor was derived from a man aged 80 or over with acute or convalescent COVID-19. The sequenced sample consisted of peripheral blood. The CDR3 here is CSASKTATLGYTF. In DNA, the CDR3 is TGCAGTGCTAGTAAGACCGCGACACTTGGCTACACCTTC.